The 8 T cell receptor beta chains presented below share a single source sample, sequenced in a study of T cell responses to AZD1222 COVID-19 vaccine. TCRdb's table, derived via immunoSEQ multiplex PCR, lists solely in-frame clones and lacks some. The sample shows approximately 170,000 clones, around 89% of them seen only once. Sequenced here: peripheral blood, sampled on day 0 of AZD1222 vaccination. These receptors were obtained from an adult in good health.

The chain recombines TRBV6-5 with TRBJ2-7, with D possibly TRBD1 on 5 matching bases. Trimming removed 2 bases from V and 3 bases from J, with 11 bases in between. CDR3 size: 14 residues. Germline CDR1 and CDR2: MNHEY and SVGAGI. The CDR3 DNA reads as TGTGCCAGCAGTTACCGACAGTCCTACTACGAGCAGTACTTC. As protein: CASSYRQSYYEQYF.

This CDR3 reads CASSQPLGLNTEAFF. The CDR3 coding sequence is TGTGCCAGCAGCCAACCCCTTGGACTGAACACTGAAGCTTTCTTT. The rearrangement links TRBV14 to TRBJ1-1, with no clear D. The CDR3 contains 15 residues. V was shortened by 2 bases and J by 0 bases, with 10 bases between the two germline ends. The germline V gene has CDR1 SGHDN and CDR2 FVKESK.

Only one count was recorded for this clone. The V call is TRBV5-4, the J call TRBJ2-3, with a possible D match to TRBD2 (6 bases). Trimming stripped 0 bases from V and 1 base from J, with 9 bases between. CDR3 length: 15 amino acids. Germline V gene data show CDR1 as SGHNT and CDR2 as YYREEE (reference sequence). The CDR3 DNA reads as TGTGCCAGCAGCTTGGTAGGCGGGGGCACAGATACGCAGTATTTT. Its protein product is CASSLVGGGTDTQYF.

The chain combines TRBV5-1 with TRBJ2-3, with 7 nucleotides matching TRBD1. The CDR3 has 15 amino acids. Germline values: CDR1 SGHRS, CDR2 YFSETQ. V trimming: 1 base; J trimming: 0 bases; junction bases outside the gene matches: 2. CDR3 bases: TGCGCCAGCAGCTTGAAACAGGGGAGCACAGATACGCAGTATTTT. Amino acid sequence: CASSLKQGSTDTQYF.

The J gene is TRBJ2-3, the V gene TRBV19, with 8 bases fitting TRBD2. The CDR3 consists of 14 residues. The J segment lost 6 bases and the V segment lost 10 bases, leaving 12 bases of the junction unmatched. The germline V gene has CDR1 LNHDA and CDR2 SQIVND (reference sequence). In nucleotides, the CDR3 is TGTGCCACCTCACTAGCGGTCCTCCGGGATACGCAGTATTTT. This codes for CATSLAVLRDTQYF.

The J gene is TRBJ2-2, the V gene TRBV5-4; TRBD1 matches 10 bases. The CDR3 has 15 amino acids. Losses at the gene ends were 1 base for V and 6 bases for J; bases not matched to a gene: 3. The germline V gene has CDR1 SGHNT and CDR2 YYREEE (reference sequence). The CDR3 is CASSLRTGGSGELFF. The CDR3 coding sequence is TGTGCCAGCAGCTTGCGGACAGGGGGATCCGGGGAGCTGTTTTTT.

The rearrangement links TRBV5-1 to TRBJ2-2; D remains ambiguous. Germline loops: CDR1 SGHRS, CDR2 YFSETQ. The CDR3 sequence is 14 residues long. V was clipped by 3 bases and J by 2 bases, with 8 bases between them. CDR3 nucleotide sequence: TGCGCCAGCAGCTCTGGGGAAAACACCGGGGAGCTGTTTTTT. Residues: CASSSGENTGELFF.

The chain couples TRBV19 to TRBJ2-4; D remains unclear. Trimming removed 0 bases from V and 7 bases from J, with 16 bases in between. The CDR3 spans 16 residues. Germline lookup yields CDR1 LNHDA and CDR2 SQIVND (reference sequence). The CDR3 protein is CASSIEGNPLSNIQYF. As DNA, the CDR3 is TGTGCCAGTAGTATAGAGGGTAATCCCCTATCTAACATTCAGTACTTC. The complete variable domain, with remaining parts taken from reference TRBV19 and TRBJ2-4, reads DGGITQSPKYLFRKEGQNVTLSCEQNLNHDAMYWYRQDPGQGLRLIYYSQIVNDFQKGDIAEGYSVSREKKESFPLTVTSAQKNPTAFYLCASSIEGNPLSNIQYFGAGTRLSVL.